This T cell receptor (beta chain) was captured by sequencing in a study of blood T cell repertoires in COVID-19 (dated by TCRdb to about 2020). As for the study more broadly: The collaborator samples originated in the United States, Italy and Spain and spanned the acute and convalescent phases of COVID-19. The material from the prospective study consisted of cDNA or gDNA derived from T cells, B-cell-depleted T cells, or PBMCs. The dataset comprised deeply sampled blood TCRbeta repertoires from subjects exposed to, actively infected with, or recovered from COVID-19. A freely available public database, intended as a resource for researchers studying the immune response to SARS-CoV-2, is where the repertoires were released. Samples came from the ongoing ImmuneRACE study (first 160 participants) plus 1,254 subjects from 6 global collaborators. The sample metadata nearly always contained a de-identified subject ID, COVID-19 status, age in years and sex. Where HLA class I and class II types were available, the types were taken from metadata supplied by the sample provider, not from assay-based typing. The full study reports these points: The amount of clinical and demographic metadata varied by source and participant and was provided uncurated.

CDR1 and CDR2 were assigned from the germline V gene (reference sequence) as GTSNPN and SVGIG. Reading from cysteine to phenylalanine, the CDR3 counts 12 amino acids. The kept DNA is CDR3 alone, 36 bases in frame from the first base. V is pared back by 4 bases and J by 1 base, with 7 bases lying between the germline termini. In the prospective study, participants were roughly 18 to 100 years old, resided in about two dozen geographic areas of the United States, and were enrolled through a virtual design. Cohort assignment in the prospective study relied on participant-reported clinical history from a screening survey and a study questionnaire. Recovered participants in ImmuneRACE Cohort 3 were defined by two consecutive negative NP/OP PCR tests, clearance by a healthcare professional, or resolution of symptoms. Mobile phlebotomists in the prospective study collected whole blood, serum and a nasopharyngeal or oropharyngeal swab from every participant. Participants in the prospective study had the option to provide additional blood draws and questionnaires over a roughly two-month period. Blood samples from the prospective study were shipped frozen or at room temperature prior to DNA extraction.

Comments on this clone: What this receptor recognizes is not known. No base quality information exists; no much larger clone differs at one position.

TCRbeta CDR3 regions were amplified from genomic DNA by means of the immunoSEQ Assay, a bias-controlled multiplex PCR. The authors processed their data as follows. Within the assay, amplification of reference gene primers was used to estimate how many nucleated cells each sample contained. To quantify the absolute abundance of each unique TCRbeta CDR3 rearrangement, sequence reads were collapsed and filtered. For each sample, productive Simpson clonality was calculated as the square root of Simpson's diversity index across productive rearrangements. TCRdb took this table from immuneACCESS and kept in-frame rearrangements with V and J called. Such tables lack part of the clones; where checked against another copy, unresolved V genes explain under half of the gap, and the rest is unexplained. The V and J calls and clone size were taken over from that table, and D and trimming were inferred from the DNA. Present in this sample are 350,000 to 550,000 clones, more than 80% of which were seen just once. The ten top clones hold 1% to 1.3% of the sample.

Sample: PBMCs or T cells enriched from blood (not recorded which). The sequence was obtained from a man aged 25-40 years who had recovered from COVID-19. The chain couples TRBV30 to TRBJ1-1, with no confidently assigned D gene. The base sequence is TGTGCCTGGACTCCGAGGAACACTGAAGCTTTCTTT. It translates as CAWTPRNTEAFF.